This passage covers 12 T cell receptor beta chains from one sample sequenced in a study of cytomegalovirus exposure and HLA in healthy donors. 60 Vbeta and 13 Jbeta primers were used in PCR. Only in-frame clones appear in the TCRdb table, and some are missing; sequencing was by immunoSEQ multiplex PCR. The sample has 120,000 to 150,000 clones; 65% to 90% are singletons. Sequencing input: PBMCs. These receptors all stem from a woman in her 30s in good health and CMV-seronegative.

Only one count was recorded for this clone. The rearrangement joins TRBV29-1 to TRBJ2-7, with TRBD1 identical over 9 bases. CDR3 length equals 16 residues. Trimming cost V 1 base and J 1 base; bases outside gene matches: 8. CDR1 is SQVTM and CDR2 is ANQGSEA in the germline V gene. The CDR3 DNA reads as TGCAGCGTTGAAGGGACAGGGGAATTGGGTTCCTACGAGCAGTACTTC. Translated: CSVEGTGELGSYEQYF.

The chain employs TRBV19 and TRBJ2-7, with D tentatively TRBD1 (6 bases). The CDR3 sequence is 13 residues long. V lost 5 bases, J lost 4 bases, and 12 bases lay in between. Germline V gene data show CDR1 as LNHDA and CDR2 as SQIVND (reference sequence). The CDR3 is CASSANRAYEQYF. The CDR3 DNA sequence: TGTGCCAGTAGTGCAAACAGGGCTTACGAGCAGTACTTC.

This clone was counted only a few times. The CDR3 is CASSFRQGGNSPLHF. Written as DNA, the CDR3 is TGTGCCAGCAGCTTCCGACAGGGGGGGAATTCACCCCTCCACTTT. The gene calls are TRBV7-2 and TRBJ1-6, with TRBD1 matching 9 bases. Germline V gene lookup returns CDR1 SGHTA and CDR2 FQGNSA. The CDR3 contains 15 residues. V gave up 3 bases and J gave up 7 bases; unmatched junction bases: 4.

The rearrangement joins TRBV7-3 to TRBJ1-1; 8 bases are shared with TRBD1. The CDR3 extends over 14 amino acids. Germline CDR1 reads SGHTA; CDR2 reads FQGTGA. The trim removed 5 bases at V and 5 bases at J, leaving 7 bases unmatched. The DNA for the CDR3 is TGTGCCAGCAGCGCCACTACAGGGGGTACTGAAGCTTTCTTT. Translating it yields CASSATTGGTEAFF. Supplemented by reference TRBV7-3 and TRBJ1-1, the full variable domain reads GAGVSQTPSNKVTEKGKYVELRCDPISGHTALYWYRQSLGQGPEFLIYFQGTGAADDSGLPNDRFFAVRPEGSVSTLKIQRTERGDSAVYLCASSATTGGTEAFFGQGTRLTVV.

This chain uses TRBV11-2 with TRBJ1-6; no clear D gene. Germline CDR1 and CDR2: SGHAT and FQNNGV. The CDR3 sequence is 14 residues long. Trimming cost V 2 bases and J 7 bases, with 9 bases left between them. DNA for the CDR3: TGTGCCAGCAGCTTAAGGACTCCAAATTCACCCCTCCACTTT. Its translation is CASSLRTPNSPLHF.

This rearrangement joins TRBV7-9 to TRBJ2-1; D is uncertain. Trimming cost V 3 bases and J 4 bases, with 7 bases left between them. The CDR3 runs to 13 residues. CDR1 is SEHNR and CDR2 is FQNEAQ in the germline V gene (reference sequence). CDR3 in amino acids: CASSFRSYNEQFF. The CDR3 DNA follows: TGTGCCAGCAGCTTCCGGAGTTACAATGAGCAGTTCTTC. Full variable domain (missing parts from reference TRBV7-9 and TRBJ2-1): DTGVSQNPRHKITKRGQNVTFRCDPISEHNRLYWYRQTLGQGPEFLTYFQNEAQLEKSRLLSDRFSAERPKGSFSTLEIQRTEQGDSAMYLCASSFRSYNEQFFGPGTRLTVL.

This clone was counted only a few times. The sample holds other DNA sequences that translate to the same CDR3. CDR3 sequence: CASSELGGGNQPQHF. In DNA, the CDR3 is TGTGCCAGCAGTGAACTCGGGGGAGGCAATCAGCCCCAGCATTTT. The J gene is TRBJ1-5, the V gene TRBV6-1, with D possibly TRBD1 on 5 matching bases. The CDR3 length is 15 residues. Between the trimmed V and J ends, which lost 2 bases and 2 bases, there was a span of 10 bases. CDR1 MNHNS and CDR2 SASEGT come from the germline V gene.

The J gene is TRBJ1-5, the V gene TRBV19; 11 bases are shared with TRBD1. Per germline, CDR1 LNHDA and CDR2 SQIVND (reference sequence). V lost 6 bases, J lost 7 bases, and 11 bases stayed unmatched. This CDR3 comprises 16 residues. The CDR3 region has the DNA TGTGCCAGTAGCCACCAACCGGGACAGGGGGACCAGCCCCAGCATTTT. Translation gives CASSHQPGQGDQPQHF.

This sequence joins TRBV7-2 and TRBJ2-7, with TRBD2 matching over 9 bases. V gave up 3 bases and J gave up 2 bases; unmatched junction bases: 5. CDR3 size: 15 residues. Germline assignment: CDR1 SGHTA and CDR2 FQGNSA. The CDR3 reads CASSFDSGGTYEQYF. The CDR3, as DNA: TGTGCCAGCAGCTTCGATAGCGGGGGTACCTACGAGCAGTACTTC.

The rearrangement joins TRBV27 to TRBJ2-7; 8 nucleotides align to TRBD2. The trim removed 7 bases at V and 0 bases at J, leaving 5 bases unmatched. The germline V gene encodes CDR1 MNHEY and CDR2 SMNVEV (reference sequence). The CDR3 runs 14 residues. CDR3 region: CASKPAGVSYEQYF. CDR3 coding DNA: TGTGCCAGCAAGCCAGCGGGAGTCTCCTACGAGCAGTACTTC.

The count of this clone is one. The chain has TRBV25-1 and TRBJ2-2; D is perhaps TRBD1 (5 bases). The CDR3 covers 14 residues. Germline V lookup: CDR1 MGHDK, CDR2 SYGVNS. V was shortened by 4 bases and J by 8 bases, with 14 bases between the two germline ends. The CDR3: CASSVTGVSGELFF. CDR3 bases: TGTGCCAGCAGTGTTACAGGTGTCTCGGGGGAGCTGTTTTTT.

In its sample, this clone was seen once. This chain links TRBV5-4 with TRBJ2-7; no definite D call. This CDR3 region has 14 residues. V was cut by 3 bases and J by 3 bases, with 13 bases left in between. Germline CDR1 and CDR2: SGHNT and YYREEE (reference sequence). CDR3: CASSSGGNSYEQYF. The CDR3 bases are TGTGCCAGCAGCTCCGGCGGCAATAGCTACGAGCAGTACTTC.